What follows are 8 T cell receptor beta chains derived from one specimen sequenced in a study of beta chain features in type 1 diabetes. Regarding the study as a whole: When Type 1 diabetes patients were examined, their TCRB CDR3s proved moderately but significantly shorter in all four CD4+ subsets.

Expressed TCRB transcripts were sequenced after all isolated RNA was converted to cDNA. Repertoires were generated with immunoSEQ multiplex PCR, while TCRdb's copy carries only in-frame clones and drops some. The data contain approximately 600,000 clones, 12% of them singletons. The antigens these receptors bind are not known. The sample consisted of naive CD4+ T cells from blood. The source is a man aged 30 to 45 with type 1 diabetes.

The V and J genes are TRBV5-6 and TRBJ1-5; TRBD1 is a possible D gene (6 bases). This CDR3 region has 15 residues. From germline, CDR1 is SGHDT and CDR2 YYEEEE. Trimming cost V 0 bases and J 4 bases, with 11 bases left between them. The CDR3 DNA reads as TGTGCCAGCAGCTTGGCGTTAACAGGGAATCAGCCCCAGCATTTT. Protein product: CASSLALTGNQPQHF.

The chain is built from TRBV7-2 and TRBJ2-3; D is undetermined. The V and J ends lost 5 bases and 5 bases respectively, with 5 bases between them. The CDR3 is 11 residues long. Germline-derived CDR1 and CDR2 are SGHTA and FQGNSA. CDR3 nucleotide sequence: TGTGCCAGCAGCCCGCTAGATACGCAGTATTTT. Encoded protein: CASSPLDTQYF.

The CDR3 sequence: CASSRPVPGELFF. Written as DNA, the CDR3 is TGCGCCAGCAGTCGCCCCGTTCCCGGGGAGCTGTTTTTT. The chain has TRBV23-1 and TRBJ2-2; D gene uncertain. TRBV23-1 is filed as an ORF, its function uncertain. The CDR3 runs to 13 residues. V lost 4 bases, J lost 6 bases, and 9 bases lay in between.

This chain joins TRBV9 and TRBJ1-5, with D hard to call. V lost 0 bases to trimming and J lost 2 bases, with 6 bases between them. Germline CDR1 SGDLS, CDR2 YYNGEE. The CDR3 length is 14 residues. The CDR3 here is CASSVDGRNQPQHF. CDR3 coding DNA: TGTGCCAGCAGCGTAGACGGGCGCAATCAGCCCCAGCATTTT.

Remarks on this clone: A much larger clone is a single base away; this may be a read error. The rearrangement joins TRBV7-9 to TRBJ2-3, with D tentatively TRBD1 or TRBD2 (5 bases each). Trimming took off 0 bases at V and 2 bases at J, with 6 bases between the two ends. Per the germline V gene, CDR1 is SEHNR and CDR2 is FQNEAQ (reference sequence). This CDR3 has 14 residues. CDR3 residues: CASSLAGVTDTQYF. The CDR3 DNA reads as TGTGCCAGCAGCTTAGCGGGGGTCACAGATACGCAGTATTTT.

The J gene is TRBJ1-5, the V gene TRBV6-1, with D perhaps matching TRBD1 (6 bases). This CDR3 spans 13 amino acids. V was pared by 7 bases and J by 1 base, with 8 bases between. The germline CDR1 and CDR2 sequences are MNHNS and SASEGT. The CDR3 coding sequence is TGTGCCAGCAACACAGGGAGCAATCAGCCCCAGCATTTT. Its protein is CASNTGSNQPQHF.

The table lists this clone with a few counts. The chain joins TRBV6-6 to TRBJ1-4; TRBD1 matches at 7 bases. The CDR3 sequence is 14 residues long. J lost 6 bases, V lost 6 bases, and 7 bases had no gene match. Germline assignment: CDR1 MNHNY and CDR2 SVGAGI (reference sequence). CDR3 region: CASRPPGGYEKLFF. CDR3 sequence (DNA): TGTGCCAGCAGACCTCCAGGGGGATATGAAAAACTGTTTTTT.

The chain carries TRBV9 and TRBJ2-6; 7 nucleotides line up with TRBD1. Germline trimming cut 0 bases from V and 0 bases from J; bases unmatched to any gene: 6. Germline V gene sequence: CDR1 SGDLS, CDR2 YYNGEE. The CDR3 totals 18 residues. This chain's CDR3 is CASSVALDRNSGANVLTF. Here the CDR3 DNA reads TGTGCCAGCAGCGTAGCCCTGGACAGGAACTCTGGGGCCAACGTCCTGACTTTC.